This TCR beta chain was obtained from a study of control samples from healthy donors and cancer patients. Trimming left V 0 bases short and J 0 bases short, with 10 bases between. CDR3 length: 16 residues. Germline CDR1 reads SGDLS; CDR2 reads YYNGEE. The data were produced by immunoSEQ multiplex PCR, yet TCRdb's version contains in-frame clones alone and is incomplete. This repertoire shows about 150,000 clones, approximately 94% found once; its top ten account for approximately 5.7%. This clonotype was sampled from a man between 18 and 29 years old in good health. The rearrangement links TRBV9 to TRBJ2-1; no firm D call. Sequenced sample: blood. The CDR3 protein is CASSVATLSSYNEQFF. CDR3 DNA sequence: TGTGCCAGCAGCGTAGCTACCCTTAGCTCCTACAATGAGCAGTTCTTC.